These 14 T cell receptor beta chains share one sample of origin, sequenced in a study of PD-1 blockade in classical Hodgkin lymphoma (TCRdb year 2020). Library construction relied on the immunoSEQ multiplex PCR assay. TCRdb carries this immuneACCESS record with in-frame sequences only. Its versions omit some clonotypes, under half of them owing to an unresolved V gene in the studies checked, with the rest unexplained. The sample includes about 15,000 clones, with roughly 84% observed a single time. The top ten clones comprise 4.6% of the sample. In light of the paper, this sample's time point label describes: cycle 1 day 1 (C1D1), immediately before nivolumab initiation. All trial patients had relapsed after autologous stem cell transplantation, with cohorts A, B and C differing in prior brentuximab vedotin exposure. The sample here was peripheral blood mononuclear cells (PBMCs), taken at baseline. Receptors were obtained from a human donor with classical Hodgkin lymphoma.

This clone occurred a few times. The V call is TRBV28, the J call TRBJ1-3; D remains ambiguous. The CDR3 has 16 amino acids. Germline CDR1 reads MDHEN; CDR2 reads SYDVKM. The V end was cut by 6 bases, the J end by 2 bases, with 17 bases between. The CDR3: CASRRGAALAGNTIYF. The CDR3 DNA reads TGTGCCAGCAGACGTGGTGCGGCCCTAGCTGGAAACACCATATATTTT.

This rearrangement joins TRBV7-2 to TRBJ1-2; D is uncertain. Germline V CDR1 and CDR2: SGHTA, FQGNSA. The length of the CDR3 is 14 residues. Trimming left V 1 base short and J 7 bases short, with 13 bases between. DNA for the CDR3: TGTGCCAGCAGCTTAGAGTGGCATACGGCTGGCTACACCTTC. Translation: CASSLEWHTAGYTF.

V gene TRBV7-9 combines with J gene TRBJ1-5, with D hard to call. Germline CDR1 reads SEHNR; CDR2 reads FQNEAQ (reference sequence). V lost 5 bases and J lost 4, with 9 bases in between. The CDR3 spans 13 residues. This CDR3 is CASSGQANQPQHF. The CDR3 nucleotides are TGTGCCAGCAGCGGGCAGGCTAATCAGCCCCAGCATTTT.

The CDR3 bases are TGTGCCAGCTCAAGTCAGGGGAAGGGTGAAGCTTTCTTT. Amino acids: CASSSQGKGEAFF. The V and J genes are TRBV6-6 and TRBJ1-1, with D possibly being TRBD1 (6 bases). The germline V gene encodes CDR1 MNHNY and CDR2 SVGAGI (reference sequence). Between the trimmed V and J ends, which lost 8 bases and 7 bases, there was a span of 17 bases. The CDR3 runs 13 residues.

In this sample, this clone turned up a few times. This chain connects TRBV2 to TRBJ2-5, with D possibly TRBD2 on 6 matching bases. The CDR3 has 11 residues. The germline V and J ends were trimmed by 7 bases and 4 bases, with 7 bases remaining between them. CDR1 is SNHLY and CDR2 is FYNNEI in the germline V gene. The CDR3 here is CASTGRETQYF. CDR3 coding DNA: TGTGCCAGCACCGGGAGAGAGACCCAGTACTTC.

This clone was found once. The V call is TRBV2, the J call TRBJ2-3, with 8 nucleotides matching TRBD2. Trimming took 4 bases from V and 1 from J; bases not matched to a gene: 13. The length of the CDR3 is 18 residues. From germline, CDR1 is SNHLY and CDR2 FYNNEI. CDR3 loop: CASSGGPLSGVRTDTQYF. The CDR3 region has the DNA TGTGCCAGCAGTGGGGGGCCCCTTAGCGGGGTCCGCACAGATACGCAGTATTTT.

This clone was counted a single time. The gene calls are TRBV5-1 and TRBJ2-2; D gene ambiguous. V was pared by 0 bases and J by 6 bases, with 9 bases between. Germline loops: CDR1 SGHRS, CDR2 YFSETQ. The CDR3 totals 14 residues. CDR3 loop: CASSLALDAGELFF. As DNA, the CDR3 is TGCGCCAGCAGCTTGGCCCTAGACGCCGGGGAGCTGTTTTTT. Variable domain in full (rest from reference TRBV5-1 and TRBJ2-2): KAGVTQTPRYLIKTRGQQVTLSCSPISGHRSVSWYQQTPGQGLQFLFEYFSETQRNKGNFPGRFSGRQFSNSRSEMNVSTLELGDSALYLCASSLALDAGELFFGEGSRLTVL.

The chain links TRBV18 to TRBJ2-3; 8 bases align to TRBD2. The CDR3 contains 14 residues. Looked up from germline, CDR1 is KGHSH and CDR2 is LQKENI. V gave up 3 bases and J gave up 1 base; unmatched junction bases: 0. The CDR3 coding sequence is TGTGCCAGCTCACCTAGCGGGGGCACAGATACGCAGTATTTT. Translated, it gives CASSPSGGTDTQYF.

The gene calls are TRBV5-5 and TRBJ1-4; 9 bases align to TRBD1. Trimming cost V 4 bases and J 4 bases; bases outside gene matches: 8. The germline CDR1 and CDR2 sequences are SGHKS and YYEKEE (reference sequence). The CDR3 loop spans 16 amino acids. CDR3 nucleotides: TGTGCCAGCAGCGAAGGGACAGGGTTCCGTAATGAAAAACTGTTTTTT. The encoded protein is CASSEGTGFRNEKLFF.

The J gene is TRBJ2-7, the V gene TRBV28; D may be TRBD1 (5 bases). Trimming stripped 6 bases from V and 3 bases from J, with 12 bases between. The CDR3 consists of 13 residues. The germline gives CDR1 MDHEN, CDR2 SYDVKM. Written as DNA, the CDR3 is TGTGCCAGCAGGGGCTGGGGCGGCTACGAGCAGTACTTC. Its protein product is CASRGWGGYEQYF.

This clone was seen only once. The rearrangement joins TRBV11-3 to TRBJ1-1; D is uncertain. Per the germline V gene, CDR1 is SGHNT and CDR2 is YENEEA. The CDR3 contains 17 residues. V was clipped by 2 bases and J by 1 base, with 17 bases between them. The CDR3 nucleotides read TGTGCCAGCAGCTTACAAAGGACGTATCATGCGAACACTGAAGCTTTCTTT. This gives the protein CASSLQRTYHANTEAFF. The entire variable domain, with the rest obtained from reference TRBV11-3 and TRBJ1-1, is as follows: EAGVVQSPRYKIIEKKQPVAFWCNPISGHNTLYWYLQNLGQGPELLIRYENEEAVDDSQLPKDRFSAERLKGVDSTLKIQPAELGDSAVYLCASSLQRTYHANTEAFFGQGTRLTVV.

The chain carries TRBV6-6 and TRBJ2-7; 7 bases map to TRBD1. This CDR3 has 16 amino acids. In germline, CDR1 is MNHNY, CDR2 SVGAGI (reference sequence). After removal of 2 bases from V and 4 bases from J, the junction contained 11 bases not matched to a gene. The CDR3 DNA follows: TGTGCCAGCAGTTACGAGCACGGGATACAGGGGTACGAGCAGTACTTC. This gives the protein CASSYEHGIQGYEQYF.

The chain couples TRBV6-1 to TRBJ1-4, with D unclear. The germline CDR1 and CDR2 sequences are MNHNS and SASEGT. Trimming removed 6 bases from V and 4 bases from J, with 6 bases in between. The CDR3 covers 12 residues. CDR3 DNA: TGTGCCAGCAGGGGCCTTAATGAAAAACTGTTTTTT. Its protein is CASRGLNEKLFF.

This chain connects TRBV19 to TRBJ2-3; D unclear. Trimming shortened V by 4 bases and J by 0 bases, and 14 bases separated the two germline ends. This CDR3 contains 16 residues. Germline V gene sequence: CDR1 LNHDA, CDR2 SQIVND (reference sequence). The CDR3 is CASSTLSLGSTDTQYF. As DNA, the CDR3 is TGTGCCAGTAGTACCCTCTCGTTGGGTAGCACAGATACGCAGTATTTT.